The source of this T cell receptor beta chain is a study of cytomegalovirus exposure and HLA in healthy donors. Findings of the study overall: Earlier analysis found most TCR beta V segments productive about 90% or about 30% of the time. Published work reported that the classifier diagnosed cytomegalovirus status with high specificity and sensitivity.

This clone was seen a handful of times. Its antigen is not identified. Both 60 Vbeta primers and 13 Jbeta primers went into the PCR. Here immunoSEQ multiplex PCR was the method, and the copy in TCRdb shows in-frame clones only, minus some. Here the sample spans more than 90,000 clones, roughly three quarters being singletons. This sequence was found in a man aged 40-55 years in good health and CMV-seronegative. The specimen sequenced was PBMCs.

As DNA, the CDR3 is TGTGCCTGGAGTGTGGAAGATTTGGAATGGCGTGGGACAGGTAAAAATTCACCCCTCCACTTT. It encodes CAWSVEDLEWRGTGKNSPLHF. The chain has TRBV30 and TRBJ1-6, with TRBD1 matching 8 bases. Germline values: CDR1 GTSNPN, CDR2 SVGIG (reference sequence). The V segment lost 0 bases and the J segment 7 bases; nucleotides outside the gene matches: 23. This CDR3 is 21 amino acids long.